This TCR beta chain stems from a study of T cell changes during pregnancy in multiple sclerosis (dated by TCRdb to 2018 to 2020). For context, the study as a whole: The study looked at changes in the T cell repertoire across pregnancy in women with multiple sclerosis.

On this clone itself: The target of this receptor is not known. No base quality information exists; no much larger clone differs at one position.

To prepare the library, the immunoSEQ multiplex PCR assay was applied. This immuneACCESS table, as held by TCRdb, lists in-frame sequences with V and J called but not all clones. Of the missing ones, under half trace to an unresolved V gene in checked studies; the others have no known cause. This sample holds some 62,000 clones; approximately 90% were observed only once. Together, the top ten hold 2.5% to 3.5% of the sample. The CDR3, cysteine through phenylalanine, is 15 amino acids long. The sequence is cut down to CDR3 DNA, 45 bases in frame from base 1. V drops 3 bases and J drops 8 bases, leaving 20 bases in between. In the germline V gene, CDR1 corresponds to SGHRS and CDR2 to YFSETQ.

The sequence was collected from a female donor in good health, enrolled as a control in a pregnancy study. This sample comprised peripheral blood, obtained in the second trimester of pregnancy. The sequence links TRBV5-1 to TRBJ1-2, and TRBD1 may be the D gene, going by 6 matching bases. The DNA sequence is TGCGCCAGCAGCTGGACCGGACAGAATTATCCGGGCTACACCTTC. It translates as CASSWTGQNYPGYTF. Full variable domain (CDR3 extended with the reference TRBV5-1 and TRBJ1-2 proteins): KAGVTQTPRYLIKTRGQQVTLSCSPISGHRSVSWYQQTPGQGLQFLFEYFSETQRNKGNFPGRFSGRQFSNSRSEMNVSTLELGDSALYLCASSWTGQNYPGYTFGSGTRLTVV.